What follows are 25 T cell receptor beta chains derived from one specimen sequenced in a study of T cells in tuberculosis. The repertoire was sequenced with immunoSEQ multiplex PCR; TCRdb's copy has only in-frame clones and lacks some. The sample has tens of thousands of clones, approximately 90% seen once. The time point is: new active TB diagnosis, blood taken before or within 7 days of starting treatment. The input for sequencing was PBMCs, taken at tuberculosis diagnosis. The receptors come from an adult with tuberculosis. Some clones in this sample may be carry-over from other donors' samples.

This chain links TRBV7-8 with TRBJ2-7; D might be TRBD1 (5 bases). CDR1 SGHVS and CDR2 FQNEAQ come from the germline V gene. The CDR3 totals 13 residues. V lost 1 base and J 3 bases, leaving 7 bases between the germline ends. The CDR3 loop reads CASSLEQDYEQYF. CDR3 bases: TGTGCCAGCAGCTTAGAACAGGACTACGAGCAGTACTTC.

This clone occurred once. The rearrangement links TRBV5-6 to TRBJ1-1; D is unresolved. With 2 bases removed from V and 1 base from J, the gap between germline ends came to 3 bases. CDR3 length: 12 amino acids. CDR1 is SGHDT and CDR2 is YYEEEE in the germline V gene. CDR3 DNA: TGTGCCAGCAGCTTCCAGAACACTGAAGCTTTCTTT. This encodes CASSFQNTEAFF.

The V call is TRBV14, the J call TRBJ2-7, with D perhaps matching TRBD2 (6 bases). The CDR3 covers 16 residues. Trimming took 4 bases from V and 2 from J, leaving 18 bases between them. CDR1 is SGHDN and CDR2 is FVKESK in the germline V gene. The CDR3 protein is CASSPRGLSDPYEQYF. The CDR3 nucleotides are TGTGCCAGCAGCCCGAGGGGACTCTCCGACCCCTACGAGCAGTACTTC. The full variable domain, rest sourced from reference TRBV14 and TRBJ2-7, is EAGVTQFPSHSVIEKGQTVTLRCDPISGHDNLYWYRRVMGKEIKFLLHFVKESKQDESGMPNNRFLAERTGGTYSTLKVQPAELEDSGVYFCASSPRGLSDPYEQYFGPGTRLTVT.

This clone has only one observation. This chain connects TRBV4-1 to TRBJ2-3; D is perhaps TRBD2 (6 bases). This CDR3 region has 16 residues. Trimming removed 1 base from V and 0 bases from J, with 11 bases in between. Germline-derived CDR1 and CDR2 are MGHRA and YSYEKL. The CDR3 DNA sequence: TGCGCCAGCAGCCAAGGTCCAGGGACTAGCACAGATACGCAGTATTTT. Translating it yields CASSQGPGTSTDTQYF.

The rearrangement uses TRBV5-1 and TRBJ2-7, with D maybe TRBD1 (6 bases). Looked up from germline, CDR1 is SGHRS and CDR2 is YFSETQ. Deletions cut 4 bases from V and 1 base from J, with 12 bases between. There are 14 residues in the CDR3. The CDR3 DNA is TGCGCCAGCAGCCCGGGACACCTTTCCTACGAGCAGTACTTC. It yields the protein CASSPGHLSYEQYF.

The rearrangement joins TRBV27 to TRBJ2-1, with 11 bases fitting TRBD2. This CDR3 is built from 15 residues. V lost 3 bases and J lost 4; bases outside the gene matches: 2. Germline V lookup: CDR1 MNHEY, CDR2 SMNVEV (reference sequence). CDR3 in DNA: TGTGCCAGCAGTTTCTCTAGCGGGAGGTACAATGAGCAGTTCTTC. Protein sequence: CASSFSSGRYNEQFF.

V and J are TRBV27 and TRBJ1-2, with D possibly TRBD1 on 5 matching bases. Germline assignment: CDR1 MNHEY and CDR2 SMNVEV (reference sequence). This CDR3 is 14 amino acids long. V was trimmed by 5 bases and J by 0 bases, leaving 10 bases between them. The CDR3 here is CASSPQVTNYGYTF. The CDR3, as DNA: TGTGCCAGCAGTCCACAGGTTACTAACTATGGCTACACCTTC.

The chain employs TRBV7-8 and TRBJ2-7; a weak D match, TRBD1 (6 bases). The V end was cut by 1 base, the J end by 3 bases, with 7 bases between. Per germline, CDR1 SGHVS and CDR2 FQNEAQ. The CDR3 spans 13 residues. The CDR3 sequence: CASSLVGGYEQYF. As DNA, the CDR3 is TGTGCCAGCAGCTTAGTAGGGGGCTACGAGCAGTACTTC.

The chain uses TRBV11-2 and TRBJ1-3; the D is unclear. V was clipped by 5 bases and J by 9 bases, with 17 bases between them. This CDR3 spans 14 amino acids. Germline CDR1 and CDR2: SGHAT and FQNNGV. The CDR3 reads CASSPAARGGTIYF. DNA for the CDR3: TGTGCCAGCAGCCCCGCAGCCCGAGGTGGCACCATATATTTT. Variable domain in full (rest from reference TRBV11-2 and TRBJ1-3): EAGVAQSPRYKIIEKRQSVAFWCNPISGHATLYWYQQILGQGPKLLIQFQNNGVVDDSQLPKDRFSAERLKGVDSTLKIQPAKLEDSAVYLCASSPAARGGTIYFGEGSWLTVV.

This chain joins TRBV7-2 and TRBJ2-2; 7 bases are a match to TRBD2. With V trimmed by 5 bases and J by 3 bases, 6 bases remained unmatched. This CDR3 contains 15 residues. Germline V gives CDR1 SGHTA, CDR2 FQGNSA. The CDR3 DNA follows: TGTGCCAGCAGCGAATGGGACTACTACACCGGGGAGCTGTTTTTT. This sequence encodes CASSEWDYYTGELFF.

The chain links TRBV4-2 to TRBJ2-3, with D possibly TRBD1 on 5 matching bases. Germline CDR1 is LGHNA and CDR2 is YNFKEQ. V gave up 0 bases and J gave up 2 bases, with 18 bases separating them. There are 18 residues in the CDR3. The CDR3 DNA sequence: TGTGCCAGCAGCCAAGATTTCGCCCAGGGTAGTTACACAGATACGCAGTATTTT. It is translated as CASSQDFAQGSYTDTQYF.

J is TRBJ1-5 and V is TRBV6-1; 10 bases are a match to TRBD1. CDR3 size: 17 residues. The V gene end was trimmed by 4 bases and the J gene end by 6 bases; junction bases not matched to a gene: 12. CDR1 and CDR2 (germline): MNHNS, SASEGT. CDR3 DNA: TGTGCCAGCAGTGTCAACCGGGACAGGGGACTTCCTCAGCCCCAGCATTTT. It encodes CASSVNRDRGLPQPQHF.

In its sample, this clone was seen once. V and J are TRBV6-1 and TRBJ2-7; TRBD2 is a possible D gene (7 bases). The CDR3 loop spans 13 amino acids. Germline V CDR1 and CDR2: MNHNS, SASEGT. The V gene lost 5 bases and the J gene lost 7 bases, with 15 bases spanning the gap. CDR3 coding DNA: TGTGCCAGCAGTAGGGGGGGTAGGGTGGAGCAGTACTTC. Its translation is CASSRGGRVEQYF.

This clone was recorded only once. The rearrangement uses TRBV18 and TRBJ2-5; 9 bases match TRBD1. Germline trimming cut 2 bases from V and 2 bases from J; bases unmatched to any gene: 6. Per the germline V gene, CDR1 is KGHSH and CDR2 is LQKENI. The CDR3 spans 16 residues. CDR3 residues: CASSPITGQGQETQYF. For the CDR3, the DNA is TGTGCCAGCTCACCAATTACAGGACAGGGGCAAGAGACCCAGTACTTC.

V usage is TRBV7-2 and J usage is TRBJ2-2; D might be TRBD1 (6 bases). V was shortened by 5 bases and J by 4 bases, with 17 bases between the two germline ends. The CDR3 consists of 16 residues. In germline, CDR1 is SGHTA, CDR2 FQGNSA. The CDR3 DNA is TGTGCCAGCAGCCGCCGCAGGGGCCCGGGCACCGGGGAGCTGTTTTTT. As protein: CASSRRRGPGTGELFF.

J is TRBJ1-1 and V is TRBV5-1; 8 bases line up with TRBD1. In germline, CDR1 is SGHRS, CDR2 YFSETQ. Trimming removed 4 bases from V and 10 bases from J; junction bases left unmatched: 9. This CDR3 region has 13 residues. CDR3 coding DNA: TGCGCCAGCAGCACAGGACAGGGTTTAGGAGCTTTCTTT. Amino acid sequence: CASSTGQGLGAFF.

The J gene is TRBJ2-1, the V gene TRBV29-1; D gene uncertain. Trimming stripped 8 bases from V and 8 bases from J, with 7 bases between. This CDR3 has 9 amino acids. CDR1 and CDR2 from the germline V gene are SQVTM and ANQGSEA. CDR3 loop: CSPRDEQFF. In nucleotides, the CDR3 is TGCAGCCCTCGGGATGAGCAGTTCTTC.

The chain uses TRBV25-1 and TRBJ1-1; no clear D. The ends were cut back, 5 bases at V and 11 bases at J, with 15 bases in the middle. The CDR3 is 12 amino acids. Germline CDR1 reads MGHDK; CDR2 reads SYGVNS. The CDR3 protein is CASSSFGLQAFF. The CDR3, as DNA: TGTGCCAGCAGTTCCTTTGGGTTACAGGCTTTCTTT.

The CDR3 region has the DNA TGTGCCAGCAGCTTGAATAACGAGCAGTACTTC. This gives the protein CASSLNNEQYF. V gene TRBV5-6 combines with J gene TRBJ2-7; D is unclear. Germline values: CDR1 SGHDT, CDR2 YYEEEE. The V and J ends lost 1 base and 5 bases respectively, with 4 bases between them. The CDR3 spans 11 residues.

This clone was counted a few times. V usage is TRBV19 and J usage is TRBJ1-1, with D perhaps TRBD1 (5 bases). V was clipped by 5 bases and J by 4 bases, with 11 bases between them. Germline V gene sequence: CDR1 LNHDA, CDR2 SQIVND (reference sequence). There are 13 residues in the CDR3. The CDR3 protein is CASSWGEGTEAFF. In nucleotides, the CDR3 is TGTGCCAGTAGTTGGGGGGAAGGCACTGAAGCTTTCTTT.

The chain recombines TRBV29-1 with TRBJ2-7, with 8 bases matching TRBD1. With 3 bases clipped from V and 3 bases from J, the junction kept 4 bases outside the gene matches. The CDR3 loop spans 13 amino acids. Looked up from germline, CDR1 is SQVTM and CDR2 is ANQGSEA. CDR3 region: CSVDGTGFYEQYF. The CDR3 nucleotides read TGCAGCGTTGATGGGACAGGATTCTACGAGCAGTACTTC.

The V call is TRBV30, the J call TRBJ1-1; possibly TRBD1 for D (5 bases). The ends were cut back, 0 bases at V and 1 base at J, with 6 bases in the middle. Germline V CDR1 and CDR2: GTSNPN, SVGIG (reference sequence). The CDR3 spans 13 residues. The CDR3 loop reads CAWSVQENTEAFF. The CDR3 DNA reads as TGTGCCTGGAGTGTACAGGAGAACACTGAAGCTTTCTTT.

CDR3 sequence: CASGLVRGREQFF. The CDR3 nucleotides are TGTGCTAGTGGTTTGGTACGCGGGCGTGAGCAGTTCTTC. This chain joins TRBV12-5 and TRBJ2-1, with a weak D call TRBD2 (5 bases). Trimming cost V 0 bases and J 9 bases, with 9 bases left between them. Per the germline V gene, CDR1 is LGHNT and CDR2 is FRNRAP. This CDR3 contains 13 residues.

This chain joins TRBV7-3 and TRBJ2-6, with D maybe TRBD1 (5 bases). V was clipped by 6 bases and J by 1 base, with 16 bases between them. There are 17 residues in the CDR3. Germline assignment: CDR1 SGHTA and CDR2 FQGTGA. CDR3 amino acids: CASRPQGFGSGANVLTF. For the CDR3, the DNA is TGTGCCAGCAGGCCCCAGGGTTTCGGGTCTGGGGCCAACGTCCTGACTTTC.

The V call is TRBV18, the J call TRBJ2-7; 7 bases agree with TRBD1. V shed 4 bases and J 1 base; nucleotides not matched to a gene: 1. Germline CDR1 is KGHSH and CDR2 is LQKENI. This CDR3 contains 13 residues. The CDR3 loop reads CASSLGQSYEQYF. The CDR3 nucleotides read TGTGCCAGCTCACTGGGACAGTCCTACGAGCAGTACTTC.